Detailed here is one T cell receptor beta chain. Using immunoSEQ multiplex PCR, the repertoire was profiled, and TCRdb retains in-frame clones only, with some absent. The sample has hundreds of thousands of clones; more than 70% are singletons. This specimen comes from a study of shared T cell receptors in the human thymus. Germline CDR1 reads MNHEY; CDR2 reads SMNVEV (reference sequence). The CDR3 covers 16 residues. V dropped 5 bases and J dropped 4; count of bases not matched to a gene: 9. The same specimen was also included in a second study, on human thymus T cells. That paper states: Resections were taken during corrective heart surgery, and the thymus tissue came from these. Among thymic and blood repertoires, usage of V and J genes appeared biased. As related research reported, thymic repertoires overlapped highly among unrelated individuals.

Material for sequencing was thymocytes. The chain joins TRBV27 to TRBJ1-4; 8 positions match TRBD1. The receptor was isolated from a boy under two years old with a congenital heart defect. The CDR3: CASSPRGPSFNEKLFF. Here the CDR3 DNA reads TGTGCCAGCAGTCCCAGGGGGCCTTCGTTTAATGAAAAACTGTTTTTT.